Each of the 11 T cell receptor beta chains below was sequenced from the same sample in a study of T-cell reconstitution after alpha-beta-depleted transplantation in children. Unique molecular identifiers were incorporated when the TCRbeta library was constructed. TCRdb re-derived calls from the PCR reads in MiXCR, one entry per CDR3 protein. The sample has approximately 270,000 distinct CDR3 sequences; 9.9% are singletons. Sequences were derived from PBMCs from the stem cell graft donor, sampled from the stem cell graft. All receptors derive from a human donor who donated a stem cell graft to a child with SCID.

The CDR3 DNA reads as TGTGCCAGCAGCCTAAGGGACAGGCGCGCTGGAAACACCATATATTTT. The encoded protein is CASSLRDRRAGNTIYF. V gene TRBV7-8 combines with J gene TRBJ1-3; TRBD1 matches 8 bases. V lost 5 bases and J lost 2; bases outside the gene matches: 8. The length of the CDR3 is 16 residues. Germline V gene sequence: CDR1 SGHVS, CDR2 FQNEAQ.

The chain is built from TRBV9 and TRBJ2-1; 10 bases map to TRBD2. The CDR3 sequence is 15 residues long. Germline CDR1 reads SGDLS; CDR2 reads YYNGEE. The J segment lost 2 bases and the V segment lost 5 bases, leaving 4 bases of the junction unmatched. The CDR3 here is CASSATSGTYNEQFF. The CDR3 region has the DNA TGTGCCAGCAGTGCTACTAGCGGGACCTACAATGAGCAGTTCTTC.

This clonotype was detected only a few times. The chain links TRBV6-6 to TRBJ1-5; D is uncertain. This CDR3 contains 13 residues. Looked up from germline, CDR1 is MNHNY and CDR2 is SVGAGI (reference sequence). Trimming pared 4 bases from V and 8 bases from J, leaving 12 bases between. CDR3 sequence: CASSLDPRKPQHF. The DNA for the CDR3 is TGTGCCAGCAGTTTGGACCCGAGAAAGCCCCAGCATTTT.

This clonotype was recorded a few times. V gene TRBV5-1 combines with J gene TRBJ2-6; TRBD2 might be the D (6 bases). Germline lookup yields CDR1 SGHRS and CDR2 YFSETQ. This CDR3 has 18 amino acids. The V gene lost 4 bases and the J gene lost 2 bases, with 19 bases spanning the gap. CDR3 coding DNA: TGCGCCAGCAGCCCGGGGGAAATCAATGCTGCTGGGGCCAACGTCCTGACTTTC. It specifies CASSPGEINAAGANVLTF.

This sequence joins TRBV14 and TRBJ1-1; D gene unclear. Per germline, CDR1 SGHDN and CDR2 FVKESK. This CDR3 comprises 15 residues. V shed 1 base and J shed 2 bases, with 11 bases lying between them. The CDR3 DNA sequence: TGTGCCAGCAGCCAAGTCGGACGGGCTAACACTGAAGCTTTCTTT. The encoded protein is CASSQVGRANTEAFF.

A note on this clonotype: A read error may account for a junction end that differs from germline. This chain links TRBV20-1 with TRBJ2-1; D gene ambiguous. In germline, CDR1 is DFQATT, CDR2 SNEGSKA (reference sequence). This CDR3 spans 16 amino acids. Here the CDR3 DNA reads TGCTGTGCTAGAGATTCGAGGCAAACCTCCTACAATGAGCAGTTCTTC. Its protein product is CCARDSRQTSYNEQFF.

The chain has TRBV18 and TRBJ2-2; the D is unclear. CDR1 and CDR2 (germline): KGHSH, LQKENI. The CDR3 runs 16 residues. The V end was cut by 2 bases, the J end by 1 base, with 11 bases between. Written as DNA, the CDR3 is TGTGCCAGCTCACCAGTCGCGGCAGTGAACACCGGGGAGCTGTTTTTT. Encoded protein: CASSPVAAVNTGELFF.

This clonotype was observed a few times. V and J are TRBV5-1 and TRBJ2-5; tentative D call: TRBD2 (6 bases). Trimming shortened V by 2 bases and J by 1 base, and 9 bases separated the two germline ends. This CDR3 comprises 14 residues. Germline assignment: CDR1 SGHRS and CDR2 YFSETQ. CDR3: CASSFRDFQETQYF. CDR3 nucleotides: TGCGCCAGCAGCTTCCGGGACTTCCAAGAGACCCAGTACTTC.

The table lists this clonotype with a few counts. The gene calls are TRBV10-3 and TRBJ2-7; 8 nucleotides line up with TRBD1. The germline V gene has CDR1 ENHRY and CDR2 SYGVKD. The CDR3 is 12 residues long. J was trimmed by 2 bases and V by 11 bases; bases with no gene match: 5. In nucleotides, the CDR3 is TGTGCCGTCTCACAGGGGGCCTACGAGCAGTACTTC. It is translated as CAVSQGAYEQYF.

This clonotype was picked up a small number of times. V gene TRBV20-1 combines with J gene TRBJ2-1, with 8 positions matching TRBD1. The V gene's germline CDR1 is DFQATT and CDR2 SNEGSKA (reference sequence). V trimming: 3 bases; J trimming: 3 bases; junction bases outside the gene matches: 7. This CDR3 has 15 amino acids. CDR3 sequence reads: CSARLRGQRYNEQFF. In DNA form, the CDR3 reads TGCAGTGCTAGGCTCAGGGGGCAGCGCTACAATGAGCAGTTCTTC.

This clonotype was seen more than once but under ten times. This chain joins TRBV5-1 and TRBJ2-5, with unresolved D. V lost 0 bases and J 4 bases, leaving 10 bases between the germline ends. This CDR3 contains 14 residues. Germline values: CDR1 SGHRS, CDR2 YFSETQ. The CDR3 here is CASSLGRVPETQYF. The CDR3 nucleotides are TGCGCCAGCAGCTTGGGACGGGTCCCAGAGACCCAGTACTTC.